Each of the 31 T cell receptor beta chains below was sequenced from the same sample in a study of Tregs in tolerant kidney transplant recipients (dated by TCRdb to the late 2010s). The library was made by the immunoSEQ multiplex PCR assay. As stored in TCRdb, this immuneACCESS dataset retains in-frame rearrangements with V and J assigned. A fraction of the clones does not appear; measured against another copy, unresolved V genes explain less than half of the discrepancy, and the remainder lacks a known reason. In all, the sample holds about 240,000 clones, and about four fifths of those were seen once. 0.5% to 0.65% of the sample rests with the top ten. The sequenced sample consisted of CD4+ T cells from blood. The source of these receptors is a human donor in good health.

The gene calls are TRBV6-5 and TRBJ1-1, with D uncertain. V was clipped by 2 bases and J by 0 bases, with 13 bases between them. CDR1 and CDR2 from the germline V gene are MNHEY and SVGAGI. The CDR3 sequence is 16 residues long. CDR3 nucleotides: TGTGCCAGCAGTTACGAACGGCCCCCCATGAACACTGAAGCTTTCTTT. Its translation: CASSYERPPMNTEAFF.

There are a few counts of this clone. The rearrangement uses TRBV2 and TRBJ1-2; 7 nucleotides align to TRBD1. The length of the CDR3 is 13 residues. The V segment lost 6 bases and the J segment 6 bases; nucleotides outside the gene matches: 7. Germline CDR1 SNHLY, CDR2 FYNNEI. CDR3 sequence: CASRPDRVDGYTF. The CDR3 region has the DNA TGTGCCAGCAGACCCGACAGGGTTGATGGCTACACCTTC.

The chain carries TRBV2 and TRBJ1-1; D is unresolved. The germline V gene encodes CDR1 SNHLY and CDR2 FYNNEI. V was cut by 6 bases and J by 2 bases, with 4 bases left in between. This CDR3 has 11 amino acids. CDR3 loop: CASRTNTEAFF. The CDR3 bases are TGTGCCAGCAGAACCAACACTGAAGCTTTCTTT. Based on the CDR3 plus reference TRBV2 and TRBJ1-1, the full variable domain is EPEVTQTPSHQVTQMGQEVILRCVPISNHLYFYWYRQILGQKVEFLVSFYNNEISEKSEIFDDQFSVERPDGSNFTLKIRSTKLEDSAMYFCASRTNTEAFFGQGTRLTVV.

The chain joins TRBV6-4 to TRBJ1-1, with 10 bases that match TRBD1. Germline lookup yields CDR1 MRHNA and CDR2 SNTAGT. This CDR3 is built from 16 residues. Germline trimming cut 6 bases from V and 0 bases from J; bases unmatched to any gene: 7. The CDR3 here is CASSPWDRGLNTEAFF. The DNA of the CDR3 is TGTGCCAGCAGCCCCTGGGACAGGGGCTTGAACACTGAAGCTTTCTTT.

V is TRBV18 and J is TRBJ1-3; possibly TRBD1 for D (6 bases). The CDR3 is 17 amino acids. Germline V CDR1 and CDR2: KGHSH, LQKENI. Trimming removed 0 bases at V and 0 bases at J, with 12 bases between. DNA of the CDR3: TGTGCCAGCTCACCACCGGGGGGCAGGATCTCTGGAAACACCATATATTTT. Protein product: CASSPPGGRISGNTIYF.

This chain uses TRBV19 with TRBJ2-2, with 11 bases aligning to TRBD2. Per germline, CDR1 LNHDA and CDR2 SQIVND (reference sequence). This CDR3 comprises 17 residues. V lost 5 bases to trimming and J lost 5 bases; unmatched junction nucleotides: 10. CDR3 loop: CASSRGLAAGETGELFF. CDR3 nucleotide sequence: TGTGCCAGTAGTCGGGGACTAGCGGCCGGGGAGACCGGGGAGCTGTTTTTT. The whole variable domain, remainder taken from reference TRBV19 and TRBJ2-2, is DGGITQSPKYLFRKEGQNVTLSCEQNLNHDAMYWYRQDPGQGLRLIYYSQIVNDFQKGDIAEGYSVSREKKESFPLTVTSAQKNPTAFYLCASSRGLAAGETGELFFGEGSRLTVL.

The chain combines TRBV18 with TRBJ2-2; 8 bases agree with TRBD2. This CDR3 region has 19 residues. The germline V gene encodes CDR1 KGHSH and CDR2 LQKENI. After removal of 0 bases from V and 4 bases from J, the junction contained 13 bases not matched to a gene. CDR3 in DNA: TGTGCCAGCTCACCACCCCTAGCGGGTAGCCTCTCCCGCACCGGGGAGCTGTTTTTT. Protein: CASSPPLAGSLSRTGELFF.

The V and J genes are TRBV28 and TRBJ1-3; 8 nucleotides match TRBD1. V shed 6 bases, J shed 2 bases, and the junction held 3 bases outside the gene matches. This CDR3 is built from 14 residues. Germline V gene data show CDR1 as MDHEN and CDR2 as SYDVKM. The CDR3 reads CASSPQGAGNTIYF. The CDR3 region has the DNA TGTGCCAGCAGCCCACAGGGGGCTGGAAACACCATATATTTT.

V and J are TRBV7-3 and TRBJ1-2; 7 nucleotides agree with TRBD1. The CDR3 runs to 13 residues. Trimming cost V 4 bases and J 8 bases; bases outside gene matches: 7. From germline, CDR1 is SGHTA and CDR2 FQGTGA. CDR3 amino acids: CASSSDRREGYTF. CDR3 coding DNA: TGTGCCAGCAGCTCGGACAGGCGGGAGGGCTACACCTTC.

This clone was counted between two and nine times. The chain couples TRBV4-1 to TRBJ2-5; 8 bases line up with TRBD2. The length of the CDR3 is 16 residues. CDR1 MGHRA and CDR2 YSYEKL come from the germline V gene. Trimming removed 4 bases from V and 4 bases from J; junction bases left unmatched: 11. CDR3 sequence reads: CASSRIGLAPPETQYF. CDR3 sequence (DNA): TGCGCCAGCAGCCGCATCGGACTAGCCCCGCCAGAGACCCAGTACTTC.

V usage is TRBV5-1 and J usage is TRBJ2-1, with a tentative D call TRBD2 (6 bases). Germline CDR1 and CDR2: SGHRS and YFSETQ. V was cut by 0 bases and J by 4 bases, with 11 bases left in between. The CDR3 extends over 15 amino acids. DNA for the CDR3: TGCGCCAGCAGCTTGGATCCGGGAGCATACAATGAGCAGTTCTTC. This encodes CASSLDPGAYNEQFF. Based on the CDR3 plus reference TRBV5-1 and TRBJ2-1, the full variable domain is KAGVTQTPRYLIKTRGQQVTLSCSPISGHRSVSWYQQTPGQGLQFLFEYFSETQRNKGNFPGRFSGRQFSNSRSEMNVSTLELGDSALYLCASSLDPGAYNEQFFGPGTRLTVL.

The rearrangement joins TRBV5-1 to TRBJ2-7; 7 nucleotides line up with TRBD1. Trimming at V came to 4 bases and at J to 6 bases, leaving 13 bases not matched to a gene. From germline, CDR1 is SGHRS and CDR2 YFSETQ. The CDR3 has 15 amino acids. The CDR3 reads CASSQSPGQVTEQYF. CDR3 in DNA: TGCGCCAGCAGCCAGAGCCCAGGACAGGTGACCGAGCAGTACTTC.

The gene calls are TRBV5-1 and TRBJ2-7; 14 bases fit TRBD2. The CDR3 has 14 residues. With 4 bases clipped from V and 5 bases from J, the junction kept 2 bases outside the gene matches. CDR1 is SGHRS, CDR2 YFSETQ, per germline. CDR3 nucleotide sequence: TGCGCCAGCAGCCCGGGACTAGCGGGAGACGAGCAGTACTTC. Its translation: CASSPGLAGDEQYF.

The rearrangement links TRBV9 to TRBJ2-3; no clear D. CDR1 is SGDLS and CDR2 is YYNGEE in the germline V gene. This CDR3 region has 14 residues. The V end was cut by 0 bases, the J end by 2 bases, with 7 bases between. CDR3 sequence reads: CASSVVAVTDTQYF. CDR3 nucleotide sequence: TGTGCCAGCAGCGTAGTGGCGGTCACAGATACGCAGTATTTT.

The chain is built from TRBV19 and TRBJ2-5, with TRBD1 matching over 9 bases. Germline values: CDR1 LNHDA, CDR2 SQIVND (reference sequence). The CDR3 runs 16 residues. With V trimmed by 3 bases and J by 5 bases, 10 bases remained unmatched. CDR3 loop: CASSMGTGRTGETQYF. Written as DNA, the CDR3 is TGTGCCAGTAGTATGGGGACAGGGCGGACTGGGGAGACCCAGTACTTC.

The chain uses TRBV29-1 and TRBJ2-1, with 7 bases lining up with TRBD1. V was pared by 6 bases and J by 2 bases, with 7 bases of the junction left unmatched. Germline V gene data show CDR1 as SQVTM and CDR2 as ANQGSEA. The length of the CDR3 is 14 residues. CDR3 sequence (DNA): TGCAGCGTCCTTTCAGGGGGAGCCTACAATGAGCAGTTCTTC. It codes for CSVLSGGAYNEQFF.

This clone occurred a few times. The chain joins TRBV5-5 to TRBJ2-7; the D is unclear. Trimming cost V 4 bases and J 0 bases, with 14 bases left between them. Germline values: CDR1 SGHKS, CDR2 YYEKEE (reference sequence). The CDR3 runs 15 residues. CDR3 loop: CASSPTAANSYEQYF. The CDR3 nucleotides are TGTGCCAGCAGCCCCACCGCGGCTAACTCCTACGAGCAGTACTTC.

This rearrangement joins TRBV5-5 to TRBJ1-5; D unresolved. With 2 bases removed from V and 1 base from J, the gap between germline ends came to 7 bases. CDR1 SGHKS and CDR2 YYEKEE come from the germline V gene (reference sequence). This CDR3 is built from 14 residues. CDR3 sequence reads: CASSLGRSNQPQHF. The CDR3, as DNA: TGTGCCAGCAGCTTAGGCAGGAGCAATCAGCCCCAGCATTTT.

The chain employs TRBV27 and TRBJ1-1, with D possibly TRBD1 on 5 matching bases. CDR1 and CDR2 from the germline V gene are MNHEY and SMNVEV (reference sequence). This CDR3 is built from 13 residues. Trimming pared 5 bases from V and 9 bases from J, leaving 16 bases between. The CDR3 sequence: CASSMGTFGQAFF. The CDR3 DNA follows: TGTGCCAGCAGTATGGGGACGTTTGGGCAAGCTTTCTTT.

This chain uses TRBV2 with TRBJ1-1; TRBD1 matches 9 bases. Germline loops: CDR1 SNHLY, CDR2 FYNNEI. This CDR3 comprises 16 residues. V lost 6 bases to trimming and J lost 4 bases; unmatched junction nucleotides: 12. The CDR3 nucleotides are TGTGCCAGCAGCCGGGACAGGGACGCCCTGGGCACTGAAGCTTTCTTT. Amino acids: CASSRDRDALGTEAFF.

V is TRBV15 and J is TRBJ2-1, with 9 bases aligning to TRBD1. The CDR3 consists of 14 residues. The V and J ends lost 3 bases and 6 bases, in that order; junction bases with no gene match: 3. The germline CDR1 and CDR2 sequences are LNHNV and YYDKDF (reference sequence). The CDR3 spells CATSRKTGGNEQFF. As DNA, the CDR3 is TGTGCCACCAGCAGGAAGACAGGGGGCAATGAGCAGTTCTTC. Combining the CDR3 with reference TRBV15 and TRBJ2-1 gives the whole variable domain DAMVIQNPRYQVTQFGKPVTLSCSQTLNHNVMYWYQQKSSQAPKLLFHYYDKDFNNEADTPDNFQSRRPNTSFCFLDIRSPGLGDTAMYLCATSRKTGGNEQFFGPGTRLTVL.

V usage is TRBV9 and J usage is TRBJ1-4, with D perhaps matching TRBD1 (6 bases). Trimming removed 4 bases at V and 0 bases at J, with 13 bases between. The CDR3 totals 16 residues. Per the germline V gene, CDR1 is SGDLS and CDR2 is YYNGEE. The CDR3 DNA is TGTGCCAGCAGCCTAGGGGGTTCCGCAACTAATGAAAAACTGTTTTTT. As protein: CASSLGGSATNEKLFF.

Details on this clone: The same CDR3 arises from other DNA sequences in this sample as well. This sequence joins TRBV6-5 and TRBJ1-1, with TRBD1 as a possible D gene (5 bases). Trimming stripped 0 bases from V and 8 bases from J, with 10 bases between. Germline V gives CDR1 MNHEY, CDR2 SVGAGI. The CDR3 length is 13 residues. The CDR3 DNA is TGTGCCAGCAGTTACTCGATCCAGGGAGAAGCTTTCTTT. Amino acid sequence: CASSYSIQGEAFF.

The J gene is TRBJ2-2, the V gene TRBV5-4, with 8 bases identical to TRBD2. The CDR3 consists of 18 residues. The trim removed 2 bases at V and 2 bases at J, leaving 11 bases unmatched. Looked up from germline, CDR1 is SGHNT and CDR2 is YYREEE (reference sequence). The CDR3, as DNA: TGTGCCAGCAGCTTAGGAGGGCTAGCGGGTGTAAACACCGGGGAGCTGTTTTTT. Translated, it gives CASSLGGLAGVNTGELFF.

Of note for this clone: Distinct nucleotide sequences in the sample also encode this CDR3. The chain uses TRBV7-2 and TRBJ1-4, with TRBD1 matching over 7 bases. After removal of 3 bases from V and 2 bases from J, the junction contained 3 bases not matched to a gene. In germline, CDR1 is SGHTA, CDR2 FQGNSA. This CDR3 comprises 15 residues. The CDR3 sequence: CASSLQGGTNEKLFF. The CDR3 bases are TGTGCCAGCAGCTTGCAGGGGGGGACTAATGAAAAACTGTTTTTT.

V usage is TRBV7-6 and J usage is TRBJ1-4, with a weak D call TRBD1 (5 bases). Germline loops: CDR1 SGHVS, CDR2 FNYEAQ. This CDR3 is built from 14 residues. V lost 7 bases and J lost 6, with 15 bases in between. CDR3 in DNA: TGTGCCAGCACCCCGGGCAGGGTGGATGAAAAACTGTTTTTT. Translation: CASTPGRVDEKLFF. Full variable domain (remainder filled in from reference TRBV7-6 and TRBJ1-4): GAGVSQSPRYKVTKRGQDVALRCDPISGHVSLYWYRQALGQGPEFLTYFNYEAQQDKSGLPNDRFSAERPEGSISTLTIQRTEQRDSAMYRCASTPGRVDEKLFFGSGTQLSVL.

The chain employs TRBV7-9 and TRBJ2-7; D is possibly TRBD1 or TRBD2 (5 bases each). Trimming stripped 10 bases from V and 0 bases from J, with 16 bases between. This CDR3 is 14 amino acids long. The germline V gene encodes CDR1 SEHNR and CDR2 FQNEAQ (reference sequence). The CDR3 DNA reads TGTGCCACACAGCAAGGGGAGATCTCCTACGAGCAGTACTTC. Protein product: CATQQGEISYEQYF.

The CDR3 reads CSVRPGGNTEAFF. As DNA, the CDR3 is TGCAGCGTCAGGCCAGGGGGCAACACTGAAGCTTTCTTT. V usage is TRBV29-1 and J usage is TRBJ1-1, with 8 positions matching TRBD1. Germline assignment: CDR1 SQVTM and CDR2 ANQGSEA. V lost 6 bases and J lost 2; bases outside the gene matches: 5. This CDR3 has 13 amino acids.

The V gene is TRBV6-1, the J gene TRBJ2-1, with a tentative D call TRBD1 (6 bases). The CDR3 consists of 14 residues. Deletions cut 2 bases from V and 3 bases from J, with 8 bases between. In germline, CDR1 is MNHNS, CDR2 SASEGT. The CDR3 DNA is TGTGCCAGCAGTGAAAAGGGACACTACAATGAGCAGTTCTTC. It translates to CASSEKGHYNEQFF.

The rearrangement uses TRBV10-3 and TRBJ2-3; the match to TRBD2 covers 8 bases. The V gene end was trimmed by 0 bases and the J gene end by 4 bases; junction bases not matched to a gene: 3. The CDR3 length is 15 residues. Germline V gene data show CDR1 as ENHRY and CDR2 as SYGVKD. DNA for the CDR3: TGTGCCATCAGTGAGTCCGGGAGGGGAGCAGATACGCAGTATTTT. Amino acid sequence: CAISESGRGADTQYF.

The chain has TRBV2 and TRBJ1-5; weak D call: TRBD1 (6 bases). V was cut by 4 bases and J by 5 bases, with 12 bases left in between. The germline V gene has CDR1 SNHLY and CDR2 FYNNEI. The CDR3 extends over 14 amino acids. CDR3 sequence reads: CASSVRQGYQPQHF. In nucleotides, the CDR3 is TGTGCCAGCAGTGTACGGCAGGGGTATCAGCCCCAGCATTTT. Based on the CDR3 plus reference TRBV2 and TRBJ1-5, the full variable domain is EPEVTQTPSHQVTQMGQEVILRCVPISNHLYFYWYRQILGQKVEFLVSFYNNEISEKSEIFDDQFSVERPDGSNFTLKIRSTKLEDSAMYFCASSVRQGYQPQHFGDGTRLSIL.